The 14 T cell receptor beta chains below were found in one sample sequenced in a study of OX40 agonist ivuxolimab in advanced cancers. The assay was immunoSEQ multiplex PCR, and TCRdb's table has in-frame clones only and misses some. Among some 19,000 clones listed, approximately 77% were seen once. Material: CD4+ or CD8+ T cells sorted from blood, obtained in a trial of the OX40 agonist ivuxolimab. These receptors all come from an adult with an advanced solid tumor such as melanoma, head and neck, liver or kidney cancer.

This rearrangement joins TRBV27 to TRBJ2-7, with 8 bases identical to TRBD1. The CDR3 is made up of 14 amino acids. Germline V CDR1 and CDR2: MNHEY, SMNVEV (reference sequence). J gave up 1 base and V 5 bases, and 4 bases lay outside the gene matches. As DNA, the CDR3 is TGTGCCAGCAGTCTGACAGGGGCGTCCTACGAGCAGTACTTC. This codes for CASSLTGASYEQYF.

CDR3 amino acids: CASSKGDLLQSYNEQFF. CDR3 sequence (DNA): TGTGCCAGCAGCAAAGGAGACCTCTTACAATCCTACAATGAGCAGTTCTTC. This sequence joins TRBV21-1 and TRBJ2-1. TRBV21-1 is listed as a pseudogene. This CDR3 contains 17 residues.

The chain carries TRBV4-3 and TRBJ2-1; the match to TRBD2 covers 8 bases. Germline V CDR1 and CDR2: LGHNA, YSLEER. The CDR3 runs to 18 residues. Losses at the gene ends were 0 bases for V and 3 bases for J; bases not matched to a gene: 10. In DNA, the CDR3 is TGCGCCAGCAGCCAAGATTGGGTGGCTAGCGGGCGCTACAATGAGCAGTTCTTC. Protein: CASSQDWVASGRYNEQFF.

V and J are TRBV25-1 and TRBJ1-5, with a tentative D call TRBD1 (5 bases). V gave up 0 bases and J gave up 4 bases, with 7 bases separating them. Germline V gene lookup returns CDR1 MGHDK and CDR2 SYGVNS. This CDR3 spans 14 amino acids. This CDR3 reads CASSEYRQNQPQHF. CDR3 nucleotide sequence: TGTGCCAGCAGTGAATATAGACAGAATCAGCCCCAGCATTTT.

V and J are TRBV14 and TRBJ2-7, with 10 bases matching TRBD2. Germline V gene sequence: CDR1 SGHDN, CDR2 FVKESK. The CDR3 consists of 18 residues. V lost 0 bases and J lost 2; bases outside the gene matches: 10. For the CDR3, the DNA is TGTGCCAGCAGCCAAGATCTAACTAGCGGGGACCTTACCTACGAGCAGTACTTC. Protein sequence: CASSQDLTSGDLTYEQYF.

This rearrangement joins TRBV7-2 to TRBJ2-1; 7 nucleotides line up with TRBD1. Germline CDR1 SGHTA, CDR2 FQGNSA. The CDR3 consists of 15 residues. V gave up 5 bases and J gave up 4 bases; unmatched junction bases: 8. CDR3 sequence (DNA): TGTGCCAGCAGCCCCCGGGACAGCCTATACAATGAGCAGTTCTTC. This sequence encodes CASSPRDSLYNEQFF. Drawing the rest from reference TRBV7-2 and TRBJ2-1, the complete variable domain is GAGVSQSPSNKVTEKGKDVELRCDPISGHTALYWYRQSLGQGLEFLIYFQGNSAPDKSGLPSDRFSAERTGGSVSTLTIQRTQQEDSAVYLCASSPRDSLYNEQFFGPGTRLTVL.

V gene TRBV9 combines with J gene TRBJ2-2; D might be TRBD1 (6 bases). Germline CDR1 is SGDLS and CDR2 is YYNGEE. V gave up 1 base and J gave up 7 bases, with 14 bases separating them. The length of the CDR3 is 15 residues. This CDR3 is CASSVSSGGVGELFF. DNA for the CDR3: TGTGCCAGCAGCGTATCGAGTGGGGGCGTCGGGGAGCTGTTTTTT.

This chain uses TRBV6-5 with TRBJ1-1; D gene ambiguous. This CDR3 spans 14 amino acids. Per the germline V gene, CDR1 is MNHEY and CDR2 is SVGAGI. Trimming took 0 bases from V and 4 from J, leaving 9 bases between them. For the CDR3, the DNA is TGTGCCAGCAGTTACTCGAAGAGGGCCACTGAAGCTTTCTTT. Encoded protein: CASSYSKRATEAFF.

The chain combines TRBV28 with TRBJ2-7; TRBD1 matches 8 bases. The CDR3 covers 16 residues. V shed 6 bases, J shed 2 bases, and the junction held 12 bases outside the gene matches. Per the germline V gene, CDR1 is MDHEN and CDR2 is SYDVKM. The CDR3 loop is CASREHQWDRTYEQYF. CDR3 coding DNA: TGTGCCAGCAGAGAACACCAGTGGGACAGGACCTACGAGCAGTACTTC.

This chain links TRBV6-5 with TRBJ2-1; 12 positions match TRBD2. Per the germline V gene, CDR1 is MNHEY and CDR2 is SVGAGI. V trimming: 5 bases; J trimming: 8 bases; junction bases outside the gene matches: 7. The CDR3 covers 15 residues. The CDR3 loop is CASSLAGGPGDEQFF. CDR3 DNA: TGTGCCAGCAGTCTAGCGGGAGGGCCGGGAGATGAGCAGTTCTTC.

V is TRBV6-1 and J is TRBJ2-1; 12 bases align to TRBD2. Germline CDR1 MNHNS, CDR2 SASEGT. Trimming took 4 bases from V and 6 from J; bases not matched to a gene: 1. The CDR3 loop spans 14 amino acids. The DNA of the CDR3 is TGTGCCAGCAGTGGACTAGCGGGGGCCAATGAGCAGTTCTTC. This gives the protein CASSGLAGANEQFF.

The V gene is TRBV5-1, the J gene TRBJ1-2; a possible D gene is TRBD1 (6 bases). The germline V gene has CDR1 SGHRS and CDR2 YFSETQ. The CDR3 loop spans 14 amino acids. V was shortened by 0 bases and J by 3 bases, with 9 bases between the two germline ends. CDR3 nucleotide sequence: TGCGCCAGCAGCTTGGGACAGGATCACTATGGCTACACCTTC. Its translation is CASSLGQDHYGYTF.

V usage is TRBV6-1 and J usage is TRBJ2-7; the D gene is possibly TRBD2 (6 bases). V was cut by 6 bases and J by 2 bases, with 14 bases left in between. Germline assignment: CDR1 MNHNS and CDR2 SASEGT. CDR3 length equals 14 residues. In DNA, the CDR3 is TGTGCCAGCAGCGCCCGGGACTGGACCTACGAGCAGTACTTC. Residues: CASSARDWTYEQYF.

CDR3 sequence reads: CASSDPAGTGAYYEQYF. In DNA form, the CDR3 reads TGTGCCAGCAGTGATCCAGCCGGGACAGGGGCTTACTACGAGCAGTACTTC. J is TRBJ2-7 and V is TRBV2, with 10 nucleotides matching TRBD1. CDR1 and CDR2 from the germline V gene are SNHLY and FYNNEI. The CDR3 totals 17 residues. The V and J ends lost 3 bases and 3 bases, in that order; junction bases with no gene match: 11.